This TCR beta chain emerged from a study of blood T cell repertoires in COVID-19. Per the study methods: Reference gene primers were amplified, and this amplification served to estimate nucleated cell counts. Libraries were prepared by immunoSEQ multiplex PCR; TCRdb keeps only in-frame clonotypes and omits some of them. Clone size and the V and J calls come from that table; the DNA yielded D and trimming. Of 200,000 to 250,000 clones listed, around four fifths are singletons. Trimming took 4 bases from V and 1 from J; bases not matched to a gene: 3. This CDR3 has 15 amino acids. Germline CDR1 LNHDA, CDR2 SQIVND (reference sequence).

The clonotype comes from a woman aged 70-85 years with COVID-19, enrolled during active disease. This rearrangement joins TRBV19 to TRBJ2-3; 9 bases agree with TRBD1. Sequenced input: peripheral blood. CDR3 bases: TGTGCCAGTAGTACCGGGACAGGGCGCACAGATACGCAGTATTTT. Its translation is CASSTGTGRTDTQYF.